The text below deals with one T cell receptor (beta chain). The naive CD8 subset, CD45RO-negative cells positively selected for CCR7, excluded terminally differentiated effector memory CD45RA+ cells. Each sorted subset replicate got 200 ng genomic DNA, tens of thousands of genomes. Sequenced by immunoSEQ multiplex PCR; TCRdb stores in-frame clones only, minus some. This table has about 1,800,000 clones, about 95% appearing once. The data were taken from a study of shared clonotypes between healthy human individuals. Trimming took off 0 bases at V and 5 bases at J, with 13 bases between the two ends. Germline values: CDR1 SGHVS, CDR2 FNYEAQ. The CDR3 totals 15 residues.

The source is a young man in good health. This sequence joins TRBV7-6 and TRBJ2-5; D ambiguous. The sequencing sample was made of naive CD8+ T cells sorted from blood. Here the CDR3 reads CASSLASDRRETQYF. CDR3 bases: TGTGCCAGCAGCTTAGCGTCGGACCGGCGGGAGACCCAGTACTTC. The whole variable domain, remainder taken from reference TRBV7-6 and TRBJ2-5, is GAGVSQSPRYKVTKRGQDVALRCDPISGHVSLYWYRQALGQGPEFLTYFNYEAQQDKSGLPNDRFSAERPEGSISTLTIQRTEQRDSAMYRCASSLASDRRETQYFGPGTRLLVL.